This T cell receptor beta chain was profiled in a study of tumor-infiltrating lymphocytes in primary liver carcinoma. From 500 ng total RNA, TCR beta cDNA was generated with a primer in the constant region. Three-round nested multiplex PCR performed with slightly modified ARM-PCR produced the TCR beta libraries. TRBV1-TRBV30 forward and Cbeta reverse primers drove the first two roughly 10-cycle rounds. TCRdb reprocessed the multiplex PCR reads via MiXCR and lists one record per CDR3 protein. Of approximately 300,000 distinct CDR3 sequences listed, about 60% are singletons. V was shortened by 6 bases and J by 1 base, with 12 bases between the two germline ends. This CDR3 region has 15 residues. In addition to blood RNA drawn from unsorted whole blood, germline DNA was extracted.

What was sequenced was peripheral blood. The receptor's source is a man between 35 and 55 years old with primary liver carcinoma and hepatitis B virus infection. The rearrangement uses TRBV12-3 or TRBV12-4 and TRBJ2-2; D possibly uses TRBD1 or TRBD2 (5 bases each). In DNA, the CDR3 is TGTGCCAGCAGGGGGGTGGGCAGGAACACCGGGGAGCTGTTTTTT. Translating it yields CASRGVGRNTGELFF.